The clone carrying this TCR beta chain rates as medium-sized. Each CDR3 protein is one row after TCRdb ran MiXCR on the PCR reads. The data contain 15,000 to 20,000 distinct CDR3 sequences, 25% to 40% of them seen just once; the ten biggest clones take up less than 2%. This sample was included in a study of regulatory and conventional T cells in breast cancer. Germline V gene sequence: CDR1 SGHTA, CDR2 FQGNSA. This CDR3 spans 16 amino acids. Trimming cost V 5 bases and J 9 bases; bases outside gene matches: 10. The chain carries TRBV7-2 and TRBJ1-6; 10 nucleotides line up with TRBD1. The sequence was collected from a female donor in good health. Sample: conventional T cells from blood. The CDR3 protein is CASSPPGGQGGSPLHF. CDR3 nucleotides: TGTGCCAGCAGCCCCCCAGGAGGACAGGGGGGTTCACCCCTCCACTTT.